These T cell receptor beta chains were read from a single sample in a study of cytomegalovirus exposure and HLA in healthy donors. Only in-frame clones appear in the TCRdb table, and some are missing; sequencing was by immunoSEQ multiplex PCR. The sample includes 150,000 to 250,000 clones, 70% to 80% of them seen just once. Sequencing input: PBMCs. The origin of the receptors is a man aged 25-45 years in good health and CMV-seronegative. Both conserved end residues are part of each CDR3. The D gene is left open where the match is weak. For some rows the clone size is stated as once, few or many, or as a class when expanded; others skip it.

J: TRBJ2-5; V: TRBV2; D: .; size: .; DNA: TGTGCCAGCAAAGAGGGATCGTACCAAGAGACCCAGTACTTC; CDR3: CASKEGSYQETQYF
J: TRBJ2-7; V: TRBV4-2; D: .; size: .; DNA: TGTGCCAGCAGCCAAGAACGGTTTGCCTACGAGCAGTACTTC; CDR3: CASSQERFAYEQYF
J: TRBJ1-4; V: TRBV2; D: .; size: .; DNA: TGTGCCAGCAGTATGACAGCCGCTAATGAAAAACTGTTTTTT; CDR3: CASSMTAANEKLFF
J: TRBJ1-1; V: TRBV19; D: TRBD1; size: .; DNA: TGTGCCAGTAGTAAACAGGGACAGGGAAACACTGAAGCTTTCTTT; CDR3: CASSKQGQGNTEAFF
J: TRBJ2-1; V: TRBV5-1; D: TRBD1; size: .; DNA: TGCGCCAGCAGCGAACAGGGGGCTCCCTACAATGAGCAGTTCTTC; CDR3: CASSEQGAPYNEQFF
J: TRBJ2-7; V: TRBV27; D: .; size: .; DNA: TGTGCCAGCAGGGGCCCTTGGGGGGTCGAGCAGTACTTC; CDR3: CASRGPWGVEQYF
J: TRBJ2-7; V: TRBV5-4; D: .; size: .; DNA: TGTGCCAGCAGCTTGAGCCAAAGCTCCTACGAGCAGTACTTC; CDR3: CASSLSQSSYEQYF
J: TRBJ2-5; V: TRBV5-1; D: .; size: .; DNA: TGCGCCAGCAGCTTGGCGGAGACCCAGTACTTC; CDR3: CASSLAETQYF
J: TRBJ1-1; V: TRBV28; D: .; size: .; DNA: TGTGCCAGCAGGTTGACAGGAGACACTGAAGCTTTCTTT; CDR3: CASRLTGDTEAFF
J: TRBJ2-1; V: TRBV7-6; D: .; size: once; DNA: TGTGCCAGCAGCTTATCCCCTGAGCGGCACAATGAGCAGTTCTTC; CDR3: CASSLSPERHNEQFF
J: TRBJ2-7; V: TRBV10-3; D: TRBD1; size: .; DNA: TGTGCCATCAGCTCGGGACAGGGGAGAAACTACGAGCAGTACTTC; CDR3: CAISSGQGRNYEQYF
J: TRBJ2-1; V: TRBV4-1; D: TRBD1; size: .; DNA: TGCGCCAGCAGAGAGACAGGGGGGTCCTACAATGAGCAGTTCTTC; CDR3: CASRETGGSYNEQFF
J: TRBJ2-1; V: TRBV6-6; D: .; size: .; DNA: TGTGCCAGCAGCAACTTCGGGACTCTTCACAATGAGCAGTTCTTC; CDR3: CASSNFGTLHNEQFF
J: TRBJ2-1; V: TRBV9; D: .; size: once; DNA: TGTGCCAGCAGCCTCCAGGGCTGGGAGCAGTTCTTC; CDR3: CASSLQGWEQFF
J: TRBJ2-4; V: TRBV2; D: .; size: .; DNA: TGTGCCAGCAGTGATGAAAAGGAGCAGTACTTC; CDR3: CASSDEKEQYF
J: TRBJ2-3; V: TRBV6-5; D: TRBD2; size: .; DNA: TGTGCCAGCAGTTACAGGGAGGGTCGGGATACGCAGTATTTT; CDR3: CASSYREGRDTQYF
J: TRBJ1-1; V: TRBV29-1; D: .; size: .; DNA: TGCAGCGTTGAGGACAGATACACTGAAGCTTTCTTT; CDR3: CSVEDRYTEAFF
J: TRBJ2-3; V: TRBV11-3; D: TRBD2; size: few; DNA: TGTGCCAGCAGCCCGGGGACTAGCGGGAGGGCCGCAGATACGCAGTATTTT; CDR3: CASSPGTSGRAADTQYF
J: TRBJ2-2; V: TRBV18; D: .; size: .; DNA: TGTGCCAGCTCACCAGATTCACTAGCCGCGAACACCGGGGAGCTGTTTTTT; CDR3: CASSPDSLAANTGELFF
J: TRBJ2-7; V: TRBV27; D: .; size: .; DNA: TGTGCCAGCAAGGGGGGGTGGTACGAGCAGTACTTC; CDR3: CASKGGWYEQYF
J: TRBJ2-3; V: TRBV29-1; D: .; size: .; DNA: TGCAGCGTTGACCTAGGTGGCCCAGATACGCAGTATTTT; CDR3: CSVDLGGPDTQYF
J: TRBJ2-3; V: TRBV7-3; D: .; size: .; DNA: TGTGCCAGCAGCTACTCAGGGTCAGATACGCAGTATTTT; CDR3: CASSYSGSDTQYF
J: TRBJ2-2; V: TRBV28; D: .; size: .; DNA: TGTGCCAGCAGTTCCGGGGGTGCGAACACCGGGGAGCTGTTTTTT; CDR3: CASSSGGANTGELFF
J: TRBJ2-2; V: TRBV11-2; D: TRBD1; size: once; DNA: TGTGCCAGCAGCAGTAAATTTGGACAGGGGAGGACCGGGGAGCTGTTTTTT; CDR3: CASSSKFGQGRTGELFF
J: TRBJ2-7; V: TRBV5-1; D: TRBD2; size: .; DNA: TGCGCCAGCAGCTTGGAGGGTGGCGGGGGCTACGAGCAGTACTTC; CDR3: CASSLEGGGGYEQYF
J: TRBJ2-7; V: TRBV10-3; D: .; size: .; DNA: TGTGCCATCACCCCAGGGGCGGTCTCCTACGAGCAGTACTTC; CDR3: CAITPGAVSYEQYF
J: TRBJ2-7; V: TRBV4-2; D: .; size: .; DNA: TGTGCCAGCAGCGCCCGGGACTCCCCCTACGAGCAGTACTTC; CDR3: CASSARDSPYEQYF
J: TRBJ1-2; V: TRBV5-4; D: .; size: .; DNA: TGTGCCAGCAGATGGGGCGGGGGATCCGATGGCTACACCTTC; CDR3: CASRWGGGSDGYTF
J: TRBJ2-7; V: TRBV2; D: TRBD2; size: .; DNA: TGTGCCAGCAGCTCAAGGGGGGACCCGTGGACTAGCGGGAACGAGCAGTACTTC; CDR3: CASSSRGDPWTSGNEQYF
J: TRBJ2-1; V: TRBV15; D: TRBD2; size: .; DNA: TGTGCCACCAGCAGAGATAGCGGGATCGGTTACAATGAGCAGTTCTTC; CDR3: CATSRDSGIGYNEQFF
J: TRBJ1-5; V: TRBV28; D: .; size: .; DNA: TGTGCCACCAGCAGTCTCCTTGTCCAGCCCCAGCATTTT; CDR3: CATSSLLVQPQHF
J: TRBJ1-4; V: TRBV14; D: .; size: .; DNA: TGTGCCAGCAGCCGGGCGAGCTTAGCAACTAATGAAAAACTGTTTTTT; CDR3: CASSRASLATNEKLFF
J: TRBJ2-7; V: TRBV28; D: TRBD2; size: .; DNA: TGTGCCCAAAAAACGGGGACTAGCGGGAGCAAAGAGGACGAGCAGTACTTC; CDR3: CAQKTGTSGSKEDEQYF
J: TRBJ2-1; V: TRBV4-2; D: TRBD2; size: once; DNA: TGTGCCAGCAGCCTCCCTAGCGGGAGGGCCAGGCTCAACAATGAGCAGTTCTTC; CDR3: CASSLPSGRARLNNEQFF
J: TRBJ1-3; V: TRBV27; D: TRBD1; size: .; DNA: TGTGCCAGCAGTCCCCGACAGGGGGCTTGGGACACCATATATTTT; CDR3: CASSPRQGAWDTIYF
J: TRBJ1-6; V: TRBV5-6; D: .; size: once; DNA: TGTGCCAGCAGCTTGTACACATATAATTCACCCCTCCACTTT; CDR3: CASSLYTYNSPLHF
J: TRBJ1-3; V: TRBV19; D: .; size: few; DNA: TGTGCCAGTAGTACCAGGTTAACGGCTGGAAACACCATATATTTT; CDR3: CASSTRLTAGNTIYF
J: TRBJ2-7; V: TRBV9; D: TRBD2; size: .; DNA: TGTGCCAGCAGCGCAGGACTAGCGTCCGACCCCTACGAGCAGTACTTC; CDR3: CASSAGLASDPYEQYF
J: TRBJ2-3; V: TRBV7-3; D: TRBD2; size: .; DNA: TGTGCCAGCAGCTCGGGAGGGAGGGGAAGCACAGATACGCAGTATTTT; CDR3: CASSSGGRGSTDTQYF
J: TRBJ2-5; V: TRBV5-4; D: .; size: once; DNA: TGTGCCAGCAGCCGTCAGCAGGAAGAGACCCAGTACTTC; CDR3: CASSRQQEETQYF
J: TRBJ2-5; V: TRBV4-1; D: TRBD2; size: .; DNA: TGCGCCAGCAGCCAAGATCGGACCTTAGCGGGATTCAAAGAGACCCAGTACTTC; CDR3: CASSQDRTLAGFKETQYF
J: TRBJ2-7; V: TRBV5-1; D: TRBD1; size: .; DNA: TGCGCCAGCAGCTCCGCCCGGGACAGTTACGAGCAGTACTTC; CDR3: CASSSARDSYEQYF
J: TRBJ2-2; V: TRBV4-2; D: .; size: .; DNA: TGTGCCAGCAGCCCAGGAACTTTGACGGGATTGTCCGGGGAGCTGTTTTTT; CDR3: CASSPGTLTGLSGELFF
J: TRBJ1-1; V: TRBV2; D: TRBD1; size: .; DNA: TGTGCCAGCAGCCAGGACAGGGGACTGAACACTGAAGCTTTCTTT; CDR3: CASSQDRGLNTEAFF